Described below is a single T cell receptor (beta chain) sequence and its context. Its antigen is not identified. One junction end disagrees with the germline gene, perhaps due to a read error. This sample's RNA came from whole unsorted tissue. The normal lung tissue was taken more than 3 cm from the tumor edge. CDR3 size: 15 residues. Germline CDR1 DFQATT, CDR2 SNEGSKA (reference sequence). This sample is part of a study of tumor and adjacent non-tumor tissue in lung cancer. At the level of the study: Histology: about twelve adenocarcinoma, a couple of squamous cell carcinoma, 1 small cell lung cancer. Stage I to III disease affected 10 men and several women aged about 31 to 85.

TCRbeta libraries were built with three rounds of nested PCR, modified from ARM-PCR. From the multiplex PCR reads, TCRdb called clonotypes with MiXCR, one entry per CDR3 protein. The profile covers some 100,000 distinct CDR3 sequences, with about 63% appearing a single time and over 15% taken by the ten largest. The study, taken as a whole, reports: Normal lung showed higher cumulative top 100 clone frequency than tumor. Compared with tumor, normal lung showed significantly lower TCR diversity.

The V call is TRBV20-1, the J call TRBJ2-1, with D uncertain. Sequencing used distant non-tumor lung tissue. The sequence came from a man aged 55 to 69 with non-small cell lung cancer. DNA of the CDR3: TGCAGTGCTACCCCGCCCACCAGCGTTTACAATGGGCAGTTCTTC. Translating it yields CSATPPTSVYNGQFF.